These T cell receptor beta chains were read from a single sample in a study of T-cell reconstitution after alpha-beta-depleted transplantation in children. Via MiXCR, TCRdb re-called the PCR reads, giving one row per CDR3 protein. The sample consists of roughly 220,000 distinct CDR3 sequences, 9.7% of them appearing once. The sequencing here drew on PBMCs from the stem cell graft donor, taken from the stem cell graft. The receptors come from a human donor who donated a stem cell graft to a child with SCID. Both conserved end residues are part of each CDR3.

v_call	j_call	cdr3_aa
TRBV5-1	TRBJ2-3	CASSLAPGQDTQYF
TRBV4-2	TRBJ2-3	CASSLGGVDSPFLYF
TRBV6-1	TRBJ2-5	CASSTSPTYQETQYF
TRBV20-1	TRBJ2-7	CSARVRGESSYEQYF
TRBV15	TRBJ2-6	CATMPRVGHLSGANVLTF
TRBV7-8	TRBJ2-1	CASSSPDRYNEQFF
TRBV6-1	TRBJ2-5	CASNLLQVGETQYF
TRBV20-1	TRBJ1-1	CSARSRPGWNTEAFF
TRBV5-6	TRBJ2-3	CASSSYGKKGSTDTQYF
TRBV11-2	TRBJ2-1	CASSSQGARGDEQFF
TRBV5-1	TRBJ2-3	CASSPAWKSRGLPTDTQYF
TRBV10-3	TRBJ1-2	CATTATNYGYTF
TRBV27	TRBJ2-5	CASTKLGAGETQYF
TRBV10-3	TRBJ1-5	CATLGIQGAGQPQHF
TRBV5-1	TRBJ2-6	CASSFITGANVLTF
TRBV7-8	TRBJ2-1	CASSGRQGSNEQFF
TRBV28	TRBJ2-7	CASLPETSYEQYF
TRBV7-9	TRBJ1-1	CAPGGRGEGTEAFF
TRBV5-5	TRBJ1-1	CASSFPRGNTEAFF
TRBV2	TRBJ1-2	CASRPDRTEGYTF
TRBV7-6	TRBJ2-7	CASSLGPNYEQYF
TRBV9	TRBJ2-1	CASSPNPQGGGNEQFF
TRBV5-8	TRBJ2-7	CASPYPFLQGPSYEQYF
TRBV18	TRBJ1-1	CASSRGTGQNTEAFF
TRBV5-1	TRBJ1-2	CASSLIAAPNYGYTF